A single sample gave rise to the 27 T cell receptor beta chains below, sequenced in a study of tumor and adjacent non-tumor tissue in lung cancer. TCRbeta libraries were built with three rounds of nested PCR, modified from ARM-PCR. A single record per CDR3 protein comes from TCRdb applying MiXCR to the multiplex PCR reads. The data hold approximately 100,000 distinct CDR3 sequences, with about 61% observed a single time. No cell sorting was done before RNA was extracted from the tissue. More than 3 cm separated this lung sample from the edge of the tumor. The specimen was distant non-tumor lung tissue. These receptors came from a man in his fifties or sixties with non-small cell lung cancer.

CDR3 sequence: CASSLRVRPGAEAQYF. CDR3 in DNA: TGTGCCAGCAGCCTCCGAGTGAGACCAGGTGCTGAGGCCCAGTACTTC. The chain uses TRBV11-2 and TRBJ2-5; unclear D gene. The CDR3 consists of 16 residues. CDR1 is SGHAT and CDR2 is FQNNGV in the germline V gene. V shed 5 bases and J shed 9 bases, with 25 bases lying between them.

In regard to this clonotype: Here the CDR3 omits its conserved ending phenylalanine or tryptophan, so a read error is the likely source. This rearrangement joins TRBV4-1 to TRBJ1-5, with D perhaps TRBD1 (5 bases). The CDR3 loop spans 16 amino acids. Germline CDR1 and CDR2: MGHRA and YSYEKL. The CDR3 reads CASSQDPGNSNRPQHL. The CDR3 DNA sequence: TGCGCCAGCAGCCAAGACCCAGGGAATAGCAATCGGCCCCAGCATCTT.

On this clonotype itself: As the CDR3 is not closed by the conserved phenylalanine or tryptophan, this likely results from a read error. The V call is TRBV18, the J call TRBJ1-1; 7 bases line up with TRBD1. Germline CDR1 reads KGHSH; CDR2 reads LQKENI. This CDR3 is built from 14 residues. V gave up 2 bases and J gave up 11 bases; unmatched junction bases: 11. CDR3 sequence (DNA): TGTGCCAGCTCACCATCAGGGGGTCCAGGGGAGGCTTTCATT. It encodes CASSPSGGPGEAFI.

Concerning this clonotype itself: Because it lacks the conserved phenylalanine or tryptophan at the end, this CDR3 is likely a read error. The gene calls are TRBV12-3 or TRBV12-4 and TRBJ2-1, with 7 bases that match TRBD2. This CDR3 is 11 amino acids long. J gave up 13 bases and V 4 bases, and 4 bases lay outside the gene matches. CDR3 in DNA: TGTGCCAGCAGTTCTGGACTAGAACAGTTCTTA. Amino acids: CASSSGLEQFL.

This clonotype occurred a few times. This chain joins TRBV9 and TRBJ2-3; no clear D gene. Trimming cost V 3 bases and J 0 bases, with 5 bases left between them. Looked up from germline, CDR1 is SGDLS and CDR2 is YYNGEE. This CDR3 is built from 13 residues. The CDR3 sequence is CASSGPSTDTQYF. Here the CDR3 DNA reads TGTGCCAGCAGCGGGCCTAGCACAGATACGCAGTATTTT.

This clonotype was seen many times. The V and J genes are TRBV29-1 and TRBJ2-3; the D gene could be TRBD1 or TRBD2 (6 bases each). CDR3 length: 15 amino acids. V lost 1 base to trimming and J lost 0 bases, with 11 bases between them. The germline gives CDR1 SQVTM, CDR2 ANQGSEA. As DNA, the CDR3 is TGCAGCGTTGAAGTGGGGGGCTCTAGCACAGATACGCAGTATTTT. Translated, it gives CSVEVGGSSTDTQYF.

A remark on this clonotype: Relative to the germline gene, one junction end is altered; a read error may explain this. The gene calls are TRBV6-1 and TRBJ2-3; tentative D call: TRBD2 (6 bases). The length of the CDR3 is 16 residues. CDR1 is MNHNS, CDR2 SASEGT, per germline. This CDR3 is CASSARPGTSTDTQYF. In DNA form, the CDR3 reads TGTGCCAGTAGTGCCCGGCCAGGGACTAGCACAGATACGCAGTATTTT.

This rearrangement joins TRBV29-1 to TRBJ2-2, with TRBD2 as a possible D gene (5 bases). The V end was cut by 6 bases, the J end by 0 bases, with 17 bases between. Germline CDR1 is SQVTM and CDR2 is ANQGSEA. The CDR3 has 16 residues. The CDR3 here is CSVYETSGTNTGELFF. CDR3 bases: TGCAGCGTCTACGAGACAAGCGGAACGAACACCGGGGAGCTGTTTTTT.

This clonotype was detected once. The V call is TRBV11-2, the J call TRBJ2-1; D possibly uses TRBD1 or TRBD2 (5 bases each). The ends were cut back, 1 base at V and 13 bases at J, with 26 bases in the middle. The CDR3 length is 17 residues. Germline V lookup: CDR1 SGHAT, CDR2 FQNNGV. The CDR3 nucleotides are TGTGCCAGCAGCTTAGTGGGGGAACCGCCTCACCGAGGAGAACAGTTCTTC. It is translated as CASSLVGEPPHRGEQFF.

This clonotype was observed a handful of times. The rearrangement uses TRBV20-1 and TRBJ1-5; maybe TRBD1 (6 bases). This CDR3 is built from 14 residues. The germline CDR1 and CDR2 sequences are DFQATT and SNEGSKA (reference sequence). Trimming removed 6 bases from V and 4 bases from J, with 16 bases in between. The CDR3 bases are TGCAGTGCAGCCCGGGGGGGGCAGAATCAGCCCCAGCATTTT. Its protein is CSAARGGQNQPQHF.

A few counts support this clonotype. J is TRBJ2-7 and V is TRBV28; 9 nucleotides line up with TRBD2. After removal of 5 bases from V and 5 bases from J, the junction contained 16 bases not matched to a gene. Germline V gene lookup returns CDR1 MDHEN and CDR2 SYDVKM. The CDR3 loop spans 17 amino acids. Written as DNA, the CDR3 is TGTGCCAGCAGTCCATTCGCCTTCGGGGTAGCGGGAGACGAGCAGTACTTC. Translated, it gives CASSPFAFGVAGDEQYF.

This clonotype appeared many times. The J gene is TRBJ2-6, the V gene TRBV12-3 or TRBV12-4, with TRBD2 matching 7 bases. V shed 7 bases, J shed 2 bases, and the junction held 5 bases outside the gene matches. This CDR3 has 15 amino acids. CDR3 region: CASILGGAGANVLTF. In nucleotides, the CDR3 is TGTGCCAGCATCCTTGGGGGGGCTGGGGCCAACGTCCTGACTTTC.

This clonotype occurred a few times. A much larger clone differs from this one at a single base, so this may be a read error. The V and J genes are TRBV28 and TRBJ1-1; tentatively, D is TRBD1 (6 bases). V gave up 8 bases and J gave up 8 bases, with 18 bases separating them. The CDR3 spans 13 residues. Germline V gives CDR1 MDHEN, CDR2 SYDVKM. CDR3 DNA sequence: TGTGCCAGCGACAAAGGAACAGGGTGCGAAGCTTTCTTT. This gives the protein CASDKGTGCEAFF.

V is TRBV29-1 and J is TRBJ1-1; a possible D gene is TRBD1 (6 bases). Trimming took 6 bases from V and 1 from J, leaving 12 bases between them. Germline V gene sequence: CDR1 SQVTM, CDR2 ANQGSEA. The CDR3 loop spans 13 amino acids. CDR3 residues: CSVVDRRNTEAFF. In nucleotides, the CDR3 is TGCAGCGTCGTCGACAGGCGGAACACTGAAGCTTTCTTT.

This clonotype was detected a few times. The missing conserved phenylalanine or tryptophan at the end of this CDR3 makes a read error likely. It is unclear where the CDR3 begins or ends on the DNA, so no DNA is shown, and the CDR3 is as TCRdb lists it. The chain is built from TRBV11-3 and TRBJ2-2; TRBD1, the table's D call, was not compared with the DNA. The CDR3 totals 17 residues, both ends included. The V gene's germline CDR1 is SGHNT and CDR2 YENEEA. The CDR3 sequence: CASSFPRGSTTTGELFL.

This clonotype was seen many times. This chain links TRBV28 with TRBJ2-5; either TRBD1 or TRBD2 may supply D (5 bases each). CDR1 is MDHEN, CDR2 SYDVKM, per germline. Trimming stripped 10 bases from V and 12 bases from J, with 21 bases between. There are 12 residues in the CDR3. Here the CDR3 DNA reads TGTGCCACCGTTGAGGGGCAGACAGCGGAGTACTTC. Translating gives CATVEGQTAEYF.

To note about this clonotype: One end of the junction is discordant with germline, which a read error may explain. V is TRBV12-3 or TRBV12-4 and J is TRBJ2-7; 10 nucleotides align to TRBD2. The CDR3 loop spans 20 amino acids. This CDR3 reads CANSPSSGSFHGAPSCEQYF. In nucleotides, the CDR3 is TGTGCCAACAGTCCTTCTAGCGGGAGTTTTCATGGGGCCCCGAGTTGCGAGCAGTACTTC.

This clonotype was seen only a few times. A read error is possible here, since a much larger clone lies one base away. The rearrangement joins TRBV6-2 or TRBV6-3 to TRBJ1-2; D perhaps matches TRBD1 (6 bases). Germline loops: CDR1 MNHEY, CDR2 SVGEGT. The CDR3 extends over 14 amino acids. V was trimmed by 6 bases and J by 4 bases, leaving 15 bases between them. CDR3 bases: TGTGCCAGCAGATCGGCCGGGGGCGCCTATGGCTACACCTTC. This translates into CASRSAGGAYGYTF.

The table lists this clonotype with many counts. The chain is built from TRBV4-3 and TRBJ2-7; no firm D call. The ends were cut back, 0 bases at V and 2 bases at J, with 14 bases in the middle. Looked up from germline, CDR1 is LGHNA and CDR2 is YSLEER. There are 16 residues in the CDR3. CDR3 amino acids: CASSQDHQAPTYEQYF. In DNA, the CDR3 is TGCGCCAGCAGCCAAGACCACCAAGCGCCTACCTACGAGCAGTACTTC.

In regard to this clonotype: Mismatch with germline at one junction end may stem from a read error. The V and J genes are TRBV6-6 and TRBJ1-5, with D hard to call. Germline assignment: CDR1 MNHNY and CDR2 SVGAGI (reference sequence). The CDR3 is made up of 14 amino acids. CDR3 residues: CASRYGDSNQPQHF. The CDR3 DNA follows: TGTGCAAGCAGATACGGGGATAGCAATCAGCCCCAGCATTTT.

This clonotype was counted a single time. The chain links TRBV28 to TRBJ2-3; 9 nucleotides line up with TRBD1. CDR3 length: 16 amino acids. Germline V CDR1 and CDR2: MDHEN, SYDVKM. The CDR3 loop reads CISSSYRGRDMNTQYF. The CDR3 DNA reads as TGTATCAGTAGTTCATACAGGGGGCGAGACATGAATACGCAGTATTTT.

Comments on this clonotype: A much larger clone sits a single nucleotide away, making a read error possible. V is TRBV20-1 and J is TRBJ1-5; 8 bases fit TRBD1. Germline lookup yields CDR1 DFQATT and CDR2 SNEGSKA (reference sequence). V was pared by 4 bases and J by 4 bases, with 15 bases of the junction left unmatched. This CDR3 spans 17 amino acids. CDR3 nucleotides: TGCAGTGCTAACGATTTAAGGGGTGGACAGGGTAATCAGCCCCAGCATTTT. Translated, it gives CSANDLRGGQGNQPQHF.

A remark on this clonotype: With a much larger clone just one base away, this may be a read error. The conserved final phenylalanine or tryptophan is absent from the CDR3, which likely points to a read error. The chain couples TRBV2 to TRBJ2-5; D possibly corresponds to TRBD1 (6 bases). CDR1 and CDR2 (germline): SNHLY, FYNNEI. The V gene lost 5 bases and the J gene lost 2 bases, with 18 bases spanning the gap. The CDR3 sequence is 16 residues long. The DNA of the CDR3 is TGTGCCAGCAGTAAAAGGAGGACAGTTTTTCAAGAGACCCAGTACTCC. Its translation: CASSKRRTVFQETQYS.

As to this clonotype: A read error may account for a junction end that differs from germline. DNA for the CDR3: TGTGCCAGCAGCTTACGGACAGGGGCAAACACCAGGGAGCTGTTTTTT. Amino acid sequence: CASSLRTGANTRELFF. The chain joins TRBV13 to TRBJ2-2; TRBD1 aligns across 9 bases. The germline V gene has CDR1 PRHDT and CDR2 FYEKMQ (reference sequence). The CDR3 runs to 16 residues. The variable domain in full, with the rest retrieved from reference TRBV13 and TRBJ2-2, is AAGVIQSPRHLIKEKRETATLKCYPIPRHDTVYWYQQGPGQDPQFLISFYEKMQSDKGSIPDRFSAQQFSDYHSELNMSSLELGDSALYFCASSLRTGANTRELFFGEGSRLTVL.

The rearrangement joins TRBV29-1 to TRBJ2-1; no clear D gene. Germline CDR1 is SQVTM and CDR2 is ANQGSEA. V lost 2 bases and J 8 bases, leaving 10 bases between the germline ends. CDR3 length: 12 amino acids. For the CDR3, the DNA is TGCAGCGTTGAAAAGGGTTTACATGAGCAGTTCTTC. This translates into CSVEKGLHEQFF.

The chain is built from TRBV13 and TRBJ2-3; D ambiguous. Looked up from germline, CDR1 is PRHDT and CDR2 is FYEKMQ (reference sequence). The length of the CDR3 is 11 residues. The CDR3 region has the DNA TGTCTCAGCAGCTCTGCAGATACGCAGTATTTT. It yields the protein CLSSSADTQYF.

This clonotype was observed a handful of times. Just one base apart from a much larger clone, this may be a read error. The chain couples TRBV10-3 to TRBJ2-1; TRBD2 matches at 15 bases. Germline V gene sequence: CDR1 ENHRY, CDR2 SYGVKD. The CDR3 contains 15 residues. This chain's CDR3 is CTIGRTSGGDNEQFF. CDR3 coding DNA: TGTACCATCGGGAGGACTAGCGGGGGGGACAATGAGCAGTTCTTC.